These 10 T cell receptor beta chains came from one sample sequenced in a study of blood T cell repertoires in COVID-19. TCRdb's copy holds only in-frame clones and misses some; the assay was immunoSEQ multiplex PCR. The sample has some 130,000 clones, 86% seen once; the top ten hold about an eighth. Sequenced: peripheral blood. These receptors all stem from a woman in her 70s with COVID-19, enrolled during active disease.

This sequence joins TRBV5-4 and TRBJ1-1; D is perhaps TRBD1 (6 bases). The germline gives CDR1 SGHNT, CDR2 YYREEE (reference sequence). This CDR3 has 17 residues. The V end lost 0 bases, the J end lost 5 bases, and 20 bases lay between the germline ends. The CDR3, as DNA: TGTGCCAGCAGCTTGGCCGTGGGGGCCGGTCGATGGACTGAAGCTTTCTTT. The encoded protein is CASSLAVGAGRWTEAFF.

The chain combines TRBV7-2 with TRBJ1-1; 8 bases line up with TRBD1. Germline V gene sequence: CDR1 SGHTA, CDR2 FQGNSA. The CDR3 covers 14 residues. Trimming at V came to 2 bases and at J to 5 bases, leaving 4 bases not matched to a gene. The CDR3 DNA follows: TGTGCCAGCAGCTTACAGGGGGCAGAGACTGAAGCTTTCTTT. This codes for CASSLQGAETEAFF.

The chain has TRBV21-1 and TRBJ1-1; the table's D gene call, TRBD1, was not cross checked with the DNA. TRBV21-1 is marked as a pseudogene. The length of the CDR3 is 17 residues. Here the CDR3 reads CASSPFLTGQRNTEAFF. The CDR3 DNA follows: TGTGCCAGCAGCCCCTTTTTAACGGGACAGCGGAACACTGAAGCTTTCTTT.

The chain couples TRBV18 to TRBJ2-2, with 9 bases fitting TRBD2. The CDR3 runs to 18 residues. Trimming at V came to 3 bases and at J to 0 bases, leaving 8 bases not matched to a gene. Germline values: CDR1 KGHSH, CDR2 LQKENI. CDR3: CASSPGTSGYANTGELFF. The DNA of the CDR3 is TGTGCCAGCTCACCGGGCACTAGCGGGTACGCGAACACCGGGGAGCTGTTTTTT.

The chain employs TRBV7-2 and TRBJ1-4; the D is unclear. The CDR3 totals 15 residues. Trimming removed 3 bases from V and 8 bases from J, with 16 bases in between. Germline values: CDR1 SGHTA, CDR2 FQGNSA. CDR3 coding DNA: TGTGCCAGCAGCTTGGGAGGGTCGCCATGGGAAAAACTGTTTTTT. As protein: CASSLGGSPWEKLFF.

The chain has TRBV27 and TRBJ2-7; no reliable D call. Germline CDR1 is MNHEY and CDR2 is SMNVEV (reference sequence). This CDR3 contains 14 residues. V lost 2 bases and J lost 3, with 11 bases in between. This CDR3 reads CASSLGVPYYEQYF. The CDR3 DNA reads as TGTGCCAGCAGTTTAGGAGTACCTTACTACGAGCAGTACTTC.

This chain joins TRBV28 and TRBJ1-5; the D is unclear. Germline values: CDR1 MDHEN, CDR2 SYDVKM. This CDR3 is 14 amino acids long. Trimming stripped 6 bases from V and 6 bases from J, with 15 bases between. The CDR3 nucleotides are TGTGCCAGCAGAGATAATCTCTCGGTTCAGCCCCAGCATTTT. It translates to CASRDNLSVQPQHF.

The chain carries TRBV28 and TRBJ2-7, with a weak D call TRBD1 (8 bases). Per the germline V gene, CDR1 is MDHEN and CDR2 is SYDVKM. The V end was cut by 6 bases, the J end by 6 bases, with 21 bases between. The CDR3 totals 15 residues. The CDR3 sequence is CASSPLDREGPEQYF. CDR3 sequence (DNA): TGTGCCAGCAGCCCCCTGGACAGGGAGGGGCCCGAGCAGTACTTC.

This chain uses TRBV28 with TRBJ2-1; D may be TRBD2 (6 bases). Germline V gene sequence: CDR1 MDHEN, CDR2 SYDVKM. The CDR3 loop spans 17 amino acids. The V end was cut by 5 bases, the J end by 8 bases, with 25 bases between. For the CDR3, the DNA is TGTGCCAGCAGTCCCCGGCAGGCGCCAAGACCGGGGGATGAGCAGTTCTTC. Translating gives CASSPRQAPRPGDEQFF.

The chain recombines TRBV5-5 with TRBJ2-5; 7 bases match TRBD2. The trim removed 0 bases at V and 5 bases at J, leaving 7 bases unmatched. Germline V gene data show CDR1 as SGHKS and CDR2 as YYEKEE (reference sequence). The CDR3 covers 15 residues. As DNA, the CDR3 is TGTGCCAGCAGCTTGGCGCAGGGAGGGGTGGAGACCCAGTACTTC. Amino acids: CASSLAQGGVETQYF.